Following are 7 T cell receptor beta chains from one sample sequenced in a study of response to subunit inactivated influenza vaccine. MiXCR was run by TCRdb on the RT-PCR reads, yielding one entry per CDR3 protein. The sample holds around 520,000 distinct CDR3 sequences; 12% are singletons and the top ten take roughly a tenth. The sample here was PBMCs from blood, taken on the day of vaccination. The receptors stem from a man aged 45-65 years who received an inactivated influenza vaccine.

The sample holds a few counts of this clonotype. The chain uses TRBV15 and TRBJ2-7, with a possible D match to TRBD1 (6 bases). The CDR3 has 14 amino acids. The V and J ends lost 1 base and 3 bases respectively, with 10 bases between them. CDR1 and CDR2 from the germline V gene are LNHNV and YYDKDF (reference sequence). In DNA, the CDR3 is TGTGCCACCAGCAGAGGCGACAGGCGCTACGAGCAGTACTTC. Protein sequence: CATSRGDRRYEQYF.

This clonotype was detected a few times. The chain has TRBV7-2 and TRBJ2-7; 9 nucleotides agree with TRBD1. With V trimmed by 4 bases and J by 5 bases, 6 bases remained unmatched. The CDR3 loop spans 14 amino acids. Germline V lookup: CDR1 SGHTA, CDR2 FQGNSA. The CDR3 region has the DNA TGTGCCAGCAGCTGGGGACAGGGAGGTCACGAGCAGTACTTC. It encodes CASSWGQGGHEQYF.

This chain uses TRBV15 with TRBJ2-1; D call uncertain. Trimming removed 5 bases at V and 4 bases at J, with 12 bases between. The CDR3 sequence is 14 residues long. Germline V gene data show CDR1 as LNHNV and CDR2 as YYDKDF (reference sequence). CDR3 region: CATSLDGRYNEQFF. CDR3 nucleotide sequence: TGTGCCACCAGCCTAGACGGAAGATACAATGAGCAGTTCTTC.

This clonotype was counted ten times or more. As DNA, the CDR3 is TGTGCCAGCAGCCAAGGAAACAGGGGAGATACGCAGTATTTT. It yields the protein CASSQGNRGDTQYF. This sequence joins TRBV3-1 and TRBJ2-3; 7 bases line up with TRBD1. V was pared by 1 base and J by 5 bases, with 3 bases of the junction left unmatched. The CDR3 has 14 residues. The germline V gene encodes CDR1 LGHDT and CDR2 YNNKEL (reference sequence).

This clonotype came up many times. The chain has TRBV15 and TRBJ2-2, with D unclear. CDR1 and CDR2 (germline): LNHNV, YYDKDF (reference sequence). The CDR3 contains 12 residues. Trimming pared 2 bases from V and 5 bases from J, leaving 3 bases between. The chain's CDR3 is CATSRNTGELFF. The CDR3 DNA is TGTGCCACCAGCAGAAATACCGGGGAGCTGTTTTTT.

The chain joins TRBV21-1 to TRBJ2-1. TRBV21-1 is listed as a pseudogene. The CDR3 has 16 amino acids. The CDR3 here is CASSKVAGSSYNEQFF. Here the CDR3 DNA reads TGTGCCAGCAGCAAAGTTGCGGGGAGCTCCTACAATGAGCAGTTCTTC.

A few counts support this clonotype. The V call is TRBV9, the J call TRBJ1-2, with a weak D call TRBD1 (6 bases). The germline gives CDR1 SGDLS, CDR2 YYNGEE. The CDR3 is 16 amino acids. Trimming removed 0 bases from V and 0 bases from J, with 12 bases in between. CDR3 amino acids: CASSVGEGGSNYGYTF. CDR3 nucleotides: TGTGCCAGCAGCGTAGGGGAGGGGGGGTCTAACTATGGCTACACCTTC.